A selection of T cell receptor beta chains follows, all from one sample in a study of cytomegalovirus exposure and HLA in healthy donors. This table comes from immunoSEQ multiplex PCR, and its TCRdb copy is limited to in-frame clones, with some not included. The sample has some 150,000 clones, less than 65% seen once; the top ten hold approximately 2.9%. Sequencing was performed on PBMCs. These receptors originate from a woman aged 25 to 39 in good health and CMV-seropositive. CDR3s include the opening cysteine and the closing phenylalanine or tryptophan. D genes are given only for firm matches.

j_call: TRBJ2-7; d_call: TRBD1; v_call: TRBV7-8; cdr3_aa: CASTMDRGIYEQYF
j_call: TRBJ1-2; d_call: .; v_call: TRBV6-6; cdr3_aa: CASSYSRPGEGGYTF
j_call: TRBJ2-5; d_call: .; v_call: TRBV6-6; cdr3_aa: CASSAHSDREETQYF
j_call: TRBJ1-5; d_call: TRBD1; v_call: TRBV28; cdr3_aa: CASSFRQGIQPQHF
j_call: TRBJ2-7; d_call: .; v_call: TRBV27; cdr3_aa: CASSLGAVNSYEQYF
j_call: TRBJ1-4; d_call: TRBD1; v_call: TRBV7-2; cdr3_aa: CASSPQTGEYEKLFF
j_call: TRBJ1-2; d_call: .; v_call: TRBV19; cdr3_aa: CASSAGPGAYTF
j_call: TRBJ2-3; d_call: TRBD1; v_call: TRBV7-8; cdr3_aa: CASSFLPGQGTDTQYF
j_call: TRBJ2-1; d_call: TRBD1; v_call: TRBV6-9; cdr3_aa: CASSPYRGSYNEQFF
j_call: TRBJ2-2; d_call: .; v_call: TRBV19; cdr3_aa: CASSFLAGELFF
j_call: TRBJ1-1; d_call: .; v_call: TRBV13; cdr3_aa: CASSLQGKYTEAFF
j_call: TRBJ1-5; d_call: .; v_call: TRBV12-2; cdr3_aa: CASRLKTGTKWPQHF
j_call: TRBJ2-3; d_call: .; v_call: TRBV11-2; cdr3_aa: CASSLHQGYGTDTQYF
j_call: TRBJ1-2; d_call: .; v_call: TRBV6-4; cdr3_aa: CASSPGTISYGYTF
j_call: TRBJ2-3; d_call: TRBD2; v_call: TRBV14; cdr3_aa: CASSLALAGRTDTQYF
j_call: .; d_call: .; v_call: TRBV9; cdr3_aa: CASSVSTGSSYEQYF